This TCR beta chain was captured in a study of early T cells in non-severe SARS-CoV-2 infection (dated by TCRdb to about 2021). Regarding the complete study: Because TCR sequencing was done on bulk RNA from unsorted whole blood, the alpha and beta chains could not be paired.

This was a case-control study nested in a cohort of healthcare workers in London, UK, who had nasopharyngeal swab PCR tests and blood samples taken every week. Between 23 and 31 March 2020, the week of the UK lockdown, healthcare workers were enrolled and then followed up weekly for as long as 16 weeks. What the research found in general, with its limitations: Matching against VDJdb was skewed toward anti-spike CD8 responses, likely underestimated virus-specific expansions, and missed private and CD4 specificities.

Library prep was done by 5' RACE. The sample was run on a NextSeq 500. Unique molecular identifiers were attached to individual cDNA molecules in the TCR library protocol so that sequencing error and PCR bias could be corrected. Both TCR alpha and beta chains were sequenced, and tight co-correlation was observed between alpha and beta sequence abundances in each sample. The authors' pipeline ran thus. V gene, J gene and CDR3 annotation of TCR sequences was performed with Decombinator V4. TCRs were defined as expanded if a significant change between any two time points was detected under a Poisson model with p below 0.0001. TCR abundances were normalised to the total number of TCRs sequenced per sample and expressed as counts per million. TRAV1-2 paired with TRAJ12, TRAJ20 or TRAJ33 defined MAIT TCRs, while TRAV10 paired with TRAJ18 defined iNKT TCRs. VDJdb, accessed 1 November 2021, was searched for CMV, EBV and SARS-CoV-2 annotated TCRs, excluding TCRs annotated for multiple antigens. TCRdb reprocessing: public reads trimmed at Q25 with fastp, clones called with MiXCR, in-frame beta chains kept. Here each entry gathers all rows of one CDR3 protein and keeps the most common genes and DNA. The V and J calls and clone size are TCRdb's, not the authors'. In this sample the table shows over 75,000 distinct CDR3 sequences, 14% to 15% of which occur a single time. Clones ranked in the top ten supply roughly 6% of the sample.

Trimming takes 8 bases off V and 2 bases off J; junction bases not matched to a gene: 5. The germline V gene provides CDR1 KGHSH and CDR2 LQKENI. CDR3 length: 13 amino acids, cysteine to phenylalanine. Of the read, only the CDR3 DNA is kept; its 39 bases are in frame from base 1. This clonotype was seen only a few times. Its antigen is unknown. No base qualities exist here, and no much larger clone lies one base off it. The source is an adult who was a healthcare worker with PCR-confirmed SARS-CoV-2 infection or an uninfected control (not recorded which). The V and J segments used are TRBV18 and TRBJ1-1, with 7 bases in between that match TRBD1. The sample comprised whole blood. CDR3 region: CASTDRRNTEAFF. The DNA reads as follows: TGTGCCAGCACGGACAGGCGTAACACTGAAGCTTTCTTT.